These 5 T cell receptor beta chains share one sample of origin, sequenced in a study of blood T cell repertoires in COVID-19. Method: immunoSEQ multiplex PCR; TCRdb's copy keeps in-frame clones and lacks some. The sample records fewer than 250,000 clones, 89% being singletons. Sequencing was carried out using PBMCs or T cells enriched from blood (not recorded which). Every receptor here comes from a woman between 18 and 29 years old who had recovered from COVID-19.

For this clone: One junction end disagrees with the germline gene, perhaps due to a read error. This sequence joins TRBV15 and TRBJ2-7, with 7 bases that match TRBD1. This CDR3 has 14 amino acids. Germline-derived CDR1 and CDR2 are LNHNV and YYDKDF (reference sequence). The CDR3 spells CATSRGSTGESTNF. As DNA, the CDR3 is TGTGCCACCAGCAGAGGGTCCACAGGGGAGTCGACTAACTTC.

The chain couples TRBV19 to TRBJ1-4; D uncertain. Germline V gives CDR1 LNHDA, CDR2 SQIVND (reference sequence). CDR3 length equals 10 residues. The V end lost 5 bases, the J end lost 7 bases, and 2 bases lay between the germline ends. The CDR3 here is CASSREKLFF. Here the CDR3 DNA reads TGTGCCAGTAGTCGTGAAAAACTGTTTTTT.

CDR3 residues: CASSLRGTEAFF. CDR3 nucleotides: TGTGCCAGCAGTTTACGGGGCACTGAAGCTTTCTTT. The V and J genes are TRBV12-3 or TRBV12-4 and TRBJ1-1; D is uncertain. Between the trimmed V and J ends, which lost 2 bases and 4 bases, there was a span of 5 bases. This CDR3 is built from 12 residues.

The V call is TRBV3-1 (or the pseudogene TRBV3-2), the J call TRBJ2-5, with TRBD2 as a possible D gene (6 bases). CDR1 is LGHDT, CDR2 YNNKEL, per germline (reference sequence). The CDR3 is made up of 16 amino acids. V lost 3 bases and J lost 4, with 18 bases in between. In DNA form, the CDR3 reads TGTGCCAGCAGCCAGCGGGACTCCGGATGGGTAGAGACCCAGTACTTC. Its translation is CASSQRDSGWVETQYF.

This clone has a handful of counts. This sequence joins TRBV30 and TRBJ1-6; maybe TRBD1 (5 bases). Germline values: CDR1 GTSNPN, CDR2 SVGIG (reference sequence). The length of the CDR3 is 16 residues. Trimming left V 3 bases short and J 2 bases short, with 14 bases between. CDR3: CAWSREGVPYNSPLHF. CDR3 nucleotides: TGTGCCTGGAGCAGGGAGGGTGTTCCCTATAATTCACCCCTCCACTTT.